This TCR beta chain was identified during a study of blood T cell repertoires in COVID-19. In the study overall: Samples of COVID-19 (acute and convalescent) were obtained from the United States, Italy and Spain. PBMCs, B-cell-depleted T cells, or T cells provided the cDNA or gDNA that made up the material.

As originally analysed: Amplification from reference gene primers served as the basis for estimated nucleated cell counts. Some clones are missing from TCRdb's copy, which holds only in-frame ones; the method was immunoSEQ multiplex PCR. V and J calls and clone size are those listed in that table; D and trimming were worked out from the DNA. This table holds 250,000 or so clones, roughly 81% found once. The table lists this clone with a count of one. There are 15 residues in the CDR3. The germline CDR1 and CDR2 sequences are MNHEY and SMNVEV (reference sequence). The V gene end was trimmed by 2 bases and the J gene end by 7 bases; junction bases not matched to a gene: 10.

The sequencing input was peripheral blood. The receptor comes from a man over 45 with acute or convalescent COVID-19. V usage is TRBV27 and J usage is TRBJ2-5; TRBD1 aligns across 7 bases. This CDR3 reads CASSLMTGSERTQYF. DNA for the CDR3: TGTGCCAGCAGTTTAATGACAGGGTCCGAGCGGACCCAGTACTTC.